This T cell receptor beta chain was observed in a study of long-term antiretroviral therapy in people with HIV. Findings and limits, study-wide: Dominating the repertoire at all time points were the clones that expanded before ART.

Of note for this clone: Its antigen remains unknown.

Germline V lookup: CDR1 KGHSH, CDR2 LQKENI. The V and J ends lost 3 bases and 1 base, in that order; junction bases with no gene match: 11. The CDR3 loop spans 18 amino acids. This was the immunoSEQ v3.0 assay at survey level. Each sample had sequencing targeting 40,000-50,000 T-cell genomes. Only in-frame clones appear in the TCRdb table, and some are missing; sequencing was by immunoSEQ multiplex PCR. The table lists 27,000 or so clones, around four fifths of them singletons. This clonotype was obtained from a man aged 18 to 30 with HIV. The source was unsorted PBMCs, collected 0.8 years before starting antiretroviral therapy. The V call is TRBV18, the J call TRBJ1-1; 10 nucleotides align to TRBD1. DNA of the CDR3: TGTGCCAGCTCACCTAACACGGGCGGGGACAGGGGGAACACTGAAGCTTTCTTT. Amino acids: CASSPNTGGDRGNTEAFF.